This is a list of T cell receptor beta chains from one sample in a study of cytomegalovirus exposure and HLA in healthy donors. Method: immunoSEQ multiplex PCR; TCRdb's copy keeps in-frame clones and lacks some. The sample shows about 140,000 clones, about three quarters of them seen only once. The sample taken for sequencing was PBMCs. The receptor set was obtained from a man aged 40-49 years in good health and CMV-seropositive. CDR3s include the opening cysteine and the closing phenylalanine or tryptophan. Fields, in order: CDR3 length, clone size, V gene, D gene, J gene, CDR3 protein, CDR3 DNA. D genes are given only for firm matches. The size field is filled for only some rows; it gives once, few, many or a size class.

cdr3_length: 16
clone_size: .
v_call: TRBV28
d_call: TRBD2
j_call: TRBJ2-1
cdr3_aa: CASSPGLAGGPNEQFF
cdr3_nt: TGTGCCAGCAGTCCGGGACTAGCGGGGGGGCCTAATGAGCAGTTCTTC

cdr3_length: 15
clone_size: .
v_call: TRBV25-1
d_call: .
j_call: TRBJ1-2
cdr3_aa: CASSELLGELSGYTF
cdr3_nt: TGTGCCAGCAGTGAACTCCTTGGTGAACTCTCGGGCTACACCTTC

cdr3_length: 14
clone_size: .
v_call: TRBV6-5
d_call: .
j_call: TRBJ1-4
cdr3_aa: CASRTIRESKKLFF
cdr3_nt: TGTGCCAGCAGGACTATTCGGGAATCGAAAAAACTGTTTTTT

cdr3_length: 13
clone_size: .
v_call: TRBV5-4
d_call: TRBD1
j_call: TRBJ2-2
cdr3_aa: CASSRTGTGELFF
cdr3_nt: TGTGCCAGCAGTAGGACAGGGACCGGGGAGCTGTTTTTT

cdr3_length: 14
clone_size: .
v_call: TRBV7-8
d_call: .
j_call: TRBJ1-1
cdr3_aa: CASSLGRGPTEAFF
cdr3_nt: TGTGCCAGCAGCTTAGGTCGGGGTCCCACTGAAGCTTTCTTT

cdr3_length: 15
clone_size: .
v_call: TRBV7-2
d_call: .
j_call: TRBJ1-1
cdr3_aa: CASSLDSLPNTEAFF
cdr3_nt: TGTGCCAGCAGCTTAGACAGCTTACCGAACACTGAAGCTTTCTTT

cdr3_length: 14
clone_size: .
v_call: TRBV19
d_call: .
j_call: TRBJ2-6
cdr3_aa: CASSISSGANVLTF
cdr3_nt: TGTGCCAGTAGTATTAGTTCTGGGGCCAACGTCCTGACTTTC

cdr3_length: 14
clone_size: .
v_call: TRBV11-2
d_call: .
j_call: TRBJ2-4
cdr3_aa: CASSLQGLGNIQYF
cdr3_nt: TGTGCCAGCAGCTTACAGGGTTTGGGAAACATTCAGTACTTC

cdr3_length: 17
clone_size: .
v_call: TRBV29-1
d_call: TRBD2
j_call: TRBJ2-2
cdr3_aa: CSVEGRGGTRGPGELFF
cdr3_nt: TGCAGCGTTGAAGGCCGGGGAGGGACTAGAGGTCCCGGGGAGCTGTTTTTT

cdr3_length: 16
clone_size: .
v_call: TRBV6-6
d_call: .
j_call: TRBJ2-3
cdr3_aa: CASSLLGVEYTDTQYF
cdr3_nt: TGTGCCAGCAGCCTCCTCGGGGTCGAGTACACAGATACGCAGTATTTT

cdr3_length: 14
clone_size: .
v_call: TRBV5-1
d_call: TRBD1
j_call: TRBJ2-5
cdr3_aa: CASSRDSTQETQYF
cdr3_nt: TGCGCCAGCAGCCGGGACAGCACTCAAGAGACCCAGTACTTC

cdr3_length: 15
clone_size: .
v_call: TRBV9
d_call: .
j_call: TRBJ1-3
cdr3_aa: CASSVGGGPGNTIYF
cdr3_nt: TGTGCCAGCAGCGTAGGTGGAGGCCCTGGAAACACCATATATTTT

cdr3_length: 14
clone_size: .
v_call: TRBV7-9
d_call: TRBD1
j_call: TRBJ1-1
cdr3_aa: CASSLTGVNTEAFF
cdr3_nt: TGTGCCAGCAGCTTGACAGGGGTGAACACTGAAGCTTTCTTT

cdr3_length: 16
clone_size: once
v_call: TRBV5-4
d_call: TRBD2
j_call: TRBJ2-2
cdr3_aa: CASSDGLAGITGELFF
cdr3_nt: TGTGCCAGCAGCGACGGACTAGCGGGAATCACCGGGGAGCTGTTTTTT

cdr3_length: 15
clone_size: .
v_call: TRBV27
d_call: .
j_call: TRBJ2-3
cdr3_aa: CASSSQGLSTDTQYF
cdr3_nt: TGTGCCAGCAGTTCTCAGGGGCTGAGCACAGATACGCAGTATTTT

cdr3_length: 15
clone_size: .
v_call: TRBV5-8
d_call: .
j_call: TRBJ1-1
cdr3_aa: CASSLGVGEVTEAFF
cdr3_nt: TGTGCCAGCAGCTTGGGAGTAGGGGAGGTCACTGAAGCTTTCTTT

cdr3_length: 13
clone_size: .
v_call: TRBV19
d_call: .
j_call: TRBJ1-1
cdr3_aa: CASIKDRTGEAFF
cdr3_nt: TGTGCCAGTATCAAGGATAGAACAGGTGAAGCTTTCTTT

cdr3_length: 13
clone_size: .
v_call: TRBV5-6
d_call: TRBD1
j_call: TRBJ2-7
cdr3_aa: CASSLGTGTEQYF
cdr3_nt: TGTGCCAGCAGCTTGGGGACAGGGACCGAGCAGTACTTC

cdr3_length: 13
clone_size: once
v_call: TRBV7-2
d_call: .
j_call: TRBJ1-1
cdr3_aa: CASSLYLYTEAFF
cdr3_nt: TGTGCCAGCAGCTTATATCTCTACACTGAAGCTTTCTTT

cdr3_length: 13
clone_size: once
v_call: TRBV9
d_call: .
j_call: TRBJ1-2
cdr3_aa: CASSAARSSGLAF
cdr3_nt: TGTGCCAGCAGCGCCGCACGGTCTTCGGGGTTGGCCTTC

cdr3_length: 13
clone_size: .
v_call: TRBV29-1
d_call: .
j_call: TRBJ2-7
cdr3_aa: CSVVRGSNYEQYF
cdr3_nt: TGCAGCGTTGTCAGAGGCTCAAACTACGAGCAGTACTTC

cdr3_length: 16
clone_size: .
v_call: TRBV6-4
d_call: .
j_call: TRBJ2-7
cdr3_aa: CASSRIEGGGSYEQYF
cdr3_nt: TGTGCCAGCAGTCGAATTGAAGGGGGGGGATCCTACGAGCAGTACTTC

cdr3_length: 16
clone_size: .
v_call: TRBV18
d_call: .
j_call: TRBJ2-2
cdr3_aa: CASSPAQGSGTGELFF
cdr3_nt: TGTGCCAGCTCACCAGCACAGGGCTCTGGCACCGGGGAGCTGTTTTTT